Shown below are 18 T cell receptor beta chains from a single sample sequenced in a study of T cell repertoires in cytomegalovirus infection. TCRdb fed the reads into MiXCR, producing one record per CDR3 protein. The sample has 360,000 or so distinct CDR3 sequences; approximately 35% are singletons. No antigen has been assigned to these receptors. The input for sequencing was cultured PBMCs, taken from culture after CMV antigen stimulation. The receptors here all came from a human donor in good health (CMV status not recorded). Some clones in this sample may be carry-over from other donors' samples.

The chain is built from TRBV4-3 and TRBJ2-5, with 14 bases fitting TRBD2. This CDR3 has 16 residues. V was clipped by 1 base and J by 5 bases; unmatched bases: 3. Germline V lookup: CDR1 LGHNA, CDR2 YSLEER. The CDR3 bases are TGCGCCAGCAGCCAAGTGGGACTAGCGGGAGAGGAGACCCAGTACTTC. Its protein is CASSQVGLAGEETQYF.

The chain has TRBV7-2 and TRBJ1-5; 9 bases are shared with TRBD1. There are 14 residues in the CDR3. The trim removed 6 bases at V and 3 bases at J, leaving 3 bases unmatched. Germline-derived CDR1 and CDR2 are SGHTA and FQGNSA. CDR3 residues: CASSRTGDNQPQHF. The DNA for the CDR3 is TGTGCCAGCAGTCGGACAGGGGACAATCAGCCCCAGCATTTT.

The chain joins TRBV7-2 to TRBJ2-7, with 8 bases fitting TRBD2. Germline V gene sequence: CDR1 SGHTA, CDR2 FQGNSA. V was pared by 2 bases and J by 3 bases, with 3 bases of the junction left unmatched. The CDR3 totals 14 residues. CDR3 sequence reads: CASSLTSGDYEQYF. The CDR3 region has the DNA TGTGCCAGCAGCTTAACTAGCGGCGACTACGAGCAGTACTTC.

The chain recombines TRBV4-1 with TRBJ2-1, with unresolved D. Per germline, CDR1 MGHRA and CDR2 YSYEKL. There are 16 residues in the CDR3. V lost 0 bases to trimming and J lost 2 bases, with 11 bases between them. The CDR3 here is CASSQDLLPPYNEQFF. The CDR3 DNA follows: TGCGCCAGCAGCCAAGATTTGCTACCCCCCTACAATGAGCAGTTCTTC.

The chain couples TRBV5-6 to TRBJ2-5; no clear D gene. CDR3 size: 12 residues. V was cut by 1 base and J by 4 bases, with 5 bases left in between. Germline CDR1 is SGHDT and CDR2 is YYEEEE. The CDR3 sequence: CASSLSAETQYF. The DNA of the CDR3 is TGTGCCAGCAGCTTGTCGGCAGAGACCCAGTACTTC.

This clonotype was seen at least ten times. The chain employs TRBV27 and TRBJ2-6; D unresolved. The CDR3 spans 13 residues. Trimming removed 7 bases from V and 4 bases from J, with 8 bases in between. In germline, CDR1 is MNHEY, CDR2 SMNVEV (reference sequence). The CDR3 region has the DNA TGTGCCAGCAAAGGGAACGGGGCCAACGTCCTGACTTTC. Amino acids: CASKGNGANVLTF.

This clonotype was seen repeatedly, ten times or more. This sequence joins TRBV7-2 and TRBJ1-3, with 7 bases aligning to TRBD1. The V gene end was trimmed by 5 bases and the J gene end by 0 bases; junction bases not matched to a gene: 16. Germline V gives CDR1 SGHTA, CDR2 FQGNSA. This CDR3 comprises 19 residues. CDR3 nucleotide sequence: TGTGCCAGCAGCCCTAGGCCCGGGACAGACATTTCCTCTGGAAACACCATATATTTT. The encoded protein is CASSPRPGTDISSGNTIYF.

The V and J genes are TRBV20-1 and TRBJ2-7; TRBD2 agrees at 7 bases. This CDR3 region has 14 residues. The V gene's germline CDR1 is DFQATT and CDR2 SNEGSKA (reference sequence). V shed 5 bases, J shed 2 bases, and the junction held 9 bases outside the gene matches. DNA for the CDR3: TGCAGTGCTGGGAGGGACTCTCTCGCCTACGAGCAGTACTTC. Protein: CSAGRDSLAYEQYF.

V gene TRBV4-3 combines with J gene TRBJ2-7; TRBD1 is a possible D gene (5 bases). The V end was cut by 0 bases, the J end by 2 bases, with 14 bases between. CDR1 and CDR2 (germline): LGHNA, YSLEER. This CDR3 has 16 residues. The CDR3 nucleotides are TGCGCCAGCAGCCAAGAAGGCCCAGGGAAAGCCTACGAGCAGTACTTC. Protein product: CASSQEGPGKAYEQYF.

This clonotype was found a few times. This sequence joins TRBV7-6 and TRBJ2-3; D gene unclear. This CDR3 region has 14 residues. V shed 5 bases and J shed 0 bases, with 9 bases lying between them. The germline V gene encodes CDR1 SGHVS and CDR2 FNYEAQ. CDR3 sequence (DNA): TGTGCCAGCAGCCCAATCCAGAGCACAGATACGCAGTATTTT. Encoded protein: CASSPIQSTDTQYF.

This clonotype was detected only a few times. J is TRBJ2-1 and V is TRBV6-1, with D maybe TRBD2 (6 bases). Germline loops: CDR1 MNHNS, CDR2 SASEGT. Trimming stripped 8 bases from V and 12 bases from J, with 17 bases between. The CDR3 consists of 12 residues. The CDR3 here is CASGVRTKGQFF. The DNA for the CDR3 is TGTGCCAGCGGTGTTCGGACTAAGGGGCAGTTCTTC.

This clonotype has just one count. The gene calls are TRBV5-1 and TRBJ1-1; D gene unclear. The germline V and J ends were trimmed by 0 bases and 6 bases, with 9 bases remaining between them. Germline CDR1 is SGHRS and CDR2 is YFSETQ. CDR3 size: 13 residues. CDR3: CASSLGERAEAFF. In DNA, the CDR3 is TGCGCCAGCAGCTTGGGGGAAAGGGCTGAAGCTTTCTTT.

About this clonotype: Compared with germline, one end of the junction differs, possibly owing to a read error. The chain is built from TRBV10-3 and TRBJ2-2; D call uncertain. In germline, CDR1 is ENHRY, CDR2 SYGVKD. This CDR3 contains 15 residues. The CDR3 reads CAIGESWPGTGELFF. In nucleotides, the CDR3 is TGTGCCATCGGTGAAAGCTGGCCGGGCACCGGGGAGCTGTTTTTT.

The chain recombines TRBV20-1 with TRBJ2-3, with 10 nucleotides matching TRBD2. From germline, CDR1 is DFQATT and CDR2 SNEGSKA (reference sequence). V was pared by 5 bases and J by 2 bases, with 4 bases of the junction left unmatched. The CDR3 runs 14 residues. This chain's CDR3 is CSAVLAGNTDTQYF. The CDR3 region has the DNA TGCAGTGCTGTACTAGCGGGAAACACAGATACGCAGTATTTT.

This clonotype was seen many times. This chain joins TRBV7-3 and TRBJ2-1; the match to TRBD1 covers 8 bases. V lost 5 bases and J lost 7; bases outside the gene matches: 16. The CDR3 totals 17 residues. Germline CDR1 SGHTA, CDR2 FQGTGA. CDR3 sequence reads: CASSPQPAGGGFNEQFF. CDR3 nucleotide sequence: TGTGCCAGCAGCCCACAACCGGCAGGGGGCGGCTTTAATGAGCAGTTCTTC.

The chain is built from TRBV7-2 and TRBJ2-3; 9 nucleotides line up with TRBD2. This CDR3 comprises 19 residues. V trimming: 5 bases; J trimming: 8 bases; junction bases outside the gene matches: 23. Per the germline V gene, CDR1 is SGHTA and CDR2 is FQGNSA. Here the CDR3 reads CASSHPPGTSLLQRGTQYF. In DNA form, the CDR3 reads TGTGCCAGCAGCCACCCCCCGGGGACTAGCTTATTACAGCGGGGTACGCAGTATTTT. Combining the CDR3 with reference TRBV7-2 and TRBJ2-3 gives the whole variable domain GAGVSQSPSNKVTEKGKDVELRCDPISGHTALYWYRQSLGQGLEFLIYFQGNSAPDKSGLPSDRFSAERTGGSVSTLTIQRTQQEDSAVYLCASSHPPGTSLLQRGTQYFGPGTRLTVL.

The chain is built from TRBV20-1 and TRBJ1-6, with 9 bases identical to TRBD1. CDR1 and CDR2 (germline): DFQATT, SNEGSKA (reference sequence). This CDR3 region has 19 residues. The J segment lost 9 bases and the V segment lost 0 bases, leaving 18 bases of the junction unmatched. The CDR3 DNA follows: TGCAGTGCTAGAGATCCGGCGGGACAGGGTGGAAGGTTGCGTTCACCCCTCCACTTT. It specifies CSARDPAGQGGRLRSPLHF.

This clonotype was counted once. The chain links TRBV20-1 to TRBJ1-1, with D uncertain. V dropped 0 bases and J dropped 1 base, with 9 bases sitting between them. Germline CDR1 and CDR2: DFQATT and SNEGSKA (reference sequence). The length of the CDR3 is 14 residues. The CDR3 DNA sequence: TGCAGTGCTAGAGACTTTCGGGGGAACACTGAAGCTTTCTTT. This sequence encodes CSARDFRGNTEAFF.